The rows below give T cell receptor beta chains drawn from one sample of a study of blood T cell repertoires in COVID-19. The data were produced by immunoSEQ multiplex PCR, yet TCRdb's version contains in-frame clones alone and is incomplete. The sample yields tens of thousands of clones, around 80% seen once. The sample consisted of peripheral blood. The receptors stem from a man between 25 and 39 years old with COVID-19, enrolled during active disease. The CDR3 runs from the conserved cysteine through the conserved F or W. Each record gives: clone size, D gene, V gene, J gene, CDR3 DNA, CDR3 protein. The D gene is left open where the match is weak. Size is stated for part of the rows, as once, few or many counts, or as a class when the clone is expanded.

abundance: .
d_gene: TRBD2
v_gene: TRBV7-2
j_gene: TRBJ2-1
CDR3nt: TGTGCCAGCAGCTTAGCAACATCGGGACTAGGGTCCTACAATGAGCAGTTCTTC
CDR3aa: CASSLATSGLGSYNEQFF

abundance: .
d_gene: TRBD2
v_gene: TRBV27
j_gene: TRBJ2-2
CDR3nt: TGTGCCAGCAGTGCTAGCGGGAGTCGGGCCGGGGAGCTGTTTTTT
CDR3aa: CASSASGSRAGELFF

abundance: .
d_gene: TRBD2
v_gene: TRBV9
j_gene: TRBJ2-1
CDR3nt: TGTGCCAGCGGAACTCGGGCTAGCGGGCAAGAGCAGTTCTTC
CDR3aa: CASGTRASGQEQFF

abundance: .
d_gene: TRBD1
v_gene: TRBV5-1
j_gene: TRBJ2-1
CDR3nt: TGCGCCAGCAGCTGGGACAGGGGCAAATTGGACAATGAGCAGTTCTTC
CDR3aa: CASSWDRGKLDNEQFF

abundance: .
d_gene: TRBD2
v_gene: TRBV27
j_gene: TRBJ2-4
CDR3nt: TGTGCCAGCAGTCGCCCGGGACTAGCGGGGGGGCTGTACTTC
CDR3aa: CASSRPGLAGGLYF

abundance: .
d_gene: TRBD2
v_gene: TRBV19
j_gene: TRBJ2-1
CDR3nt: TGTGCCAGTAGTGCGGGACTAGGGCCCACCTACAATGAGCAGTTCTTC
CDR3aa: CASSAGLGPTYNEQFF

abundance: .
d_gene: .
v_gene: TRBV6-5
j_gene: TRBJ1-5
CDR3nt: TGTGCCAGCAGTTACCGGTATAGCAATCAGCCCCAGCATTTT
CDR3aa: CASSYRYSNQPQHF

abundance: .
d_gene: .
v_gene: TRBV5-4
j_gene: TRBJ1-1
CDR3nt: TGTGCCAGCAGCTTGGAGGCTCAGGCGTCAGCTTTCTTT
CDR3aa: CASSLEAQASAFF

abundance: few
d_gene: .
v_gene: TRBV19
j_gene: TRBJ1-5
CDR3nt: TGTGCCAGTAGTACCGCTGGCAATAGCAATCAGCCCCAGCATTTT
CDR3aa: CASSTAGNSNQPQHF

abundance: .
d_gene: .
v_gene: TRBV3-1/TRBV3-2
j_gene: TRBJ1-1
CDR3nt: TGTGCCAGCAGCCCCGGGGGGGTTAACACTGAAGCTTTCTTT
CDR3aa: CASSPGGVNTEAFF

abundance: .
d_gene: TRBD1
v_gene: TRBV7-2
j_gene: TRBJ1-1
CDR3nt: TGTGCCAGCAGCCCCAGGGACAGGGGGATCCCTGAAGCTTTCTTT
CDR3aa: CASSPRDRGIPEAFF

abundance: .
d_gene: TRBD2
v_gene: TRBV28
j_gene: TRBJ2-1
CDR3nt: TGTGCCAGCAGTCCCCTGCTAGCGGGAGGGGATGAGCAGTTCTTC
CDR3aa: CASSPLLAGGDEQFF

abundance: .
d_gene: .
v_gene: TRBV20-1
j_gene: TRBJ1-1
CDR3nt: TGCAGTGCCGACAAGAACACTGAAGCTTTCTTT
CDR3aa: CSADKNTEAFF

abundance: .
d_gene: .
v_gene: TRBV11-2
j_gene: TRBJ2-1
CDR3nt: TGTGCCAGCAGCTTGTATCGGTACAATGAGCAGTTCTTC
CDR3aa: CASSLYRYNEQFF

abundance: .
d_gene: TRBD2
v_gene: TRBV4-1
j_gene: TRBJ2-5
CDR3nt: TGCGCCAGCGCCGACCTCTTTTCTCTAGCGGAACTCGGGGTGACCCAGTACTTC
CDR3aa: CASADLFSLAELGVTQYF

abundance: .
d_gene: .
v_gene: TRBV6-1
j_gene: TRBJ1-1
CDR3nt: TGTGCCAGCAGTGACAGGGGTAGGACTGAAGCTTTCTTT
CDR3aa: CASSDRGRTEAFF